This TCR beta chain was obtained from a study of identical twins. There are a few counts of this clonotype. What it recognizes is unknown. The CDR3 contains 13 residues. Germline CDR1 and CDR2: SEHNR and FQNEAQ (reference sequence). V lost 5 bases, J lost 4 bases, and 11 bases lay in between. Template switching added a universal primer site, and cDNA bore unique molecular identifiers. Each CDR3 protein is one row after TCRdb ran MiXCR on the 5' RACE reads. This table has 300,000 to 400,000 distinct CDR3 sequences, about 12% appearing once. Notes on the study in general: Invariant MAIT and iNKT cells are populations that could partly confound zero-insertion analyses. Cord blood beta clonotypes that were abundant carried fewer insertions, and memory repertoires showed no such trend.

A further study also used this sample, focusing on yellow fever vaccine responses in identical twins.

The chain recombines TRBV7-9 with TRBJ1-1; D is unresolved. The sequenced sample was CD8+ T cells sorted from blood. This clonotype was sampled from a young woman in good health. As DNA, the CDR3 is TGTGCCAGCAGCCCCAACCGAGGCACTGAAGCTTTCTTT. Translation gives CASSPNRGTEAFF.